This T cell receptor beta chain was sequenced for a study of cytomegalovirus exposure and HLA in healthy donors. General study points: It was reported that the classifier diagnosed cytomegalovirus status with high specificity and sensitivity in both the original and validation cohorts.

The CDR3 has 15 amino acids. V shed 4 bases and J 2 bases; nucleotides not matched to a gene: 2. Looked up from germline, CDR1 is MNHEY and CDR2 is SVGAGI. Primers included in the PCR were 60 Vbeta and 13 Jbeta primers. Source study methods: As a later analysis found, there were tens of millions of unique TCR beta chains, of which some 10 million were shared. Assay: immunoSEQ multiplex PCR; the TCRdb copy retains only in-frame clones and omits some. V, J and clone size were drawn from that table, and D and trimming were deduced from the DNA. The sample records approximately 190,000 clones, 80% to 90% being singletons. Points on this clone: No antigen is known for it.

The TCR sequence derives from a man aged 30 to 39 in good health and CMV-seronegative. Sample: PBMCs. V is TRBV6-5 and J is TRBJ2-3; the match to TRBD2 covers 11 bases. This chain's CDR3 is CASSSSGGSTDTQYF. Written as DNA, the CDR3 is TGTGCCAGCAGTTCTAGCGGGGGGTCCACAGATACGCAGTATTTT.